These 17 T cell receptor beta chains were all obtained from the same sample, sequenced in a study of Tregs in tolerant kidney transplant recipients. Profiling relied on immunoSEQ multiplex PCR, and the TCRdb table lists in-frame clones only, not all of them. In the table there are about 110,000 clones, around 91% of which are singletons. Material: CD4+ T cells from blood, obtained before the transplant. These receptors all stem from a human donor who received a combined kidney and bone marrow transplant.

On this clone: Distinct nucleotide sequences in the sample also encode this CDR3. The J gene is TRBJ2-7, the V gene TRBV18, with D perhaps matching TRBD2 (6 bases). The CDR3 has 13 amino acids. V was cut by 3 bases and J by 5 bases, with 11 bases left in between. Germline CDR1 reads KGHSH; CDR2 reads LQKENI. The CDR3 reads CASSPGGGDEQYF. The CDR3 bases are TGTGCCAGCTCACCGGGAGGCGGGGACGAGCAGTACTTC.

This clone appeared a single time. The V call is TRBV29-1, the J call TRBJ1-2, with 7 positions matching TRBD1. The CDR3 loop spans 13 amino acids. The V segment lost 7 bases and the J segment 8 bases; nucleotides outside the gene matches: 13. Germline values: CDR1 SQVTM, CDR2 ANQGSEA. The CDR3 loop reads CSAVRQGPSGYTF. The CDR3 DNA reads TGCAGCGCCGTCCGACAGGGACCGTCAGGCTACACCTTC.

V usage is TRBV5-4 and J usage is TRBJ2-7, with a tentative D call TRBD2 (5 bases). Germline lookup yields CDR1 SGHNT and CDR2 YYREEE (reference sequence). CDR3 length: 14 amino acids. The V gene lost 4 bases and the J gene lost 6 bases, with 17 bases spanning the gap. CDR3 coding DNA: TGTGCCAGCAGCCGTCTCGAACTAGGGAGCGAGCAGTACTTC. It encodes CASSRLELGSEQYF.

V usage is TRBV5-1 and J usage is TRBJ2-1; 14 bases are a match to TRBD2. The germline gives CDR1 SGHRS, CDR2 YFSETQ. The V and J ends lost 2 bases and 2 bases, in that order; junction bases with no gene match: 6. This CDR3 has 18 amino acids. The CDR3 here is CASSLGLAGGWAYNEQFF. The CDR3 DNA is TGCGCCAGCAGCTTAGGACTAGCGGGGGGTTGGGCCTACAATGAGCAGTTCTTC.

This chain joins TRBV18 and TRBJ1-1, with D tentatively TRBD1 (6 bases). V shed 4 bases and J shed 1 base, with 10 bases lying between them. The V gene's germline CDR1 is KGHSH and CDR2 LQKENI. The CDR3 is 14 amino acids. The CDR3 is CASSLGQQNTEAFF. Written as DNA, the CDR3 is TGTGCCAGCTCACTCGGACAGCAGAACACTGAAGCTTTCTTT.

V is TRBV19 and J is TRBJ2-7; 11 nucleotides line up with TRBD1. The CDR3 spans 15 residues. Trimming at V came to 8 bases and at J to 4 bases, leaving 10 bases not matched to a gene. Germline CDR1 and CDR2: LNHDA and SQIVND (reference sequence). This chain's CDR3 is CASRNRDRGAYEQYF. CDR3 bases: TGTGCCAGTCGTAACCGGGACAGGGGGGCGTACGAGCAGTACTTC. Full variable domain (outside the CDR3, taken from reference TRBV19 and TRBJ2-7): DGGITQSPKYLFRKEGQNVTLSCEQNLNHDAMYWYRQDPGQGLRLIYYSQIVNDFQKGDIAEGYSVSREKKESFPLTVTSAQKNPTAFYLCASRNRDRGAYEQYFGPGTRLTVT.

The chain uses TRBV5-4 and TRBJ2-3; 7 nucleotides match TRBD2. The CDR3 is made up of 15 amino acids. Unmatched junction bases numbered 3, after V lost 1 base and J lost 1 base. In germline, CDR1 is SGHNT, CDR2 YYREEE (reference sequence). The CDR3 DNA sequence: TGTGCCAGCAGCTTGTGGCTAGCGGGCACAGATACGCAGTATTTT. Its protein is CASSLWLAGTDTQYF.

The chain uses TRBV14 and TRBJ2-2, with D unclear. V lost 6 bases and J 0 bases, leaving 11 bases between the germline ends. Germline CDR1 SGHDN, CDR2 FVKESK. The CDR3 totals 15 residues. Here the CDR3 DNA reads TGTGCCAGCAGGATGACTGCGGCGAACACCGGGGAGCTGTTTTTT. It yields the protein CASRMTAANTGELFF. Full variable domain (missing parts from reference TRBV14 and TRBJ2-2): EAGVTQFPSHSVIEKGQTVTLRCDPISGHDNLYWYRRVMGKEIKFLLHFVKESKQDESGMPNNRFLAERTGGTYSTLKVQPAELEDSGVYFCASRMTAANTGELFFGEGSRLTVL.

Only one count was recorded for this clone. V gene TRBV5-1 combines with J gene TRBJ2-2, with a weak D call TRBD1 (6 bases). Deletions cut 0 bases from V and 4 bases from J, with 13 bases between. CDR3 length: 16 amino acids. Germline CDR1 and CDR2: SGHRS and YFSETQ. CDR3 residues: CASSLALAGATGELFF. CDR3 sequence (DNA): TGCGCCAGCAGCTTGGCCCTAGCAGGGGCCACCGGGGAGCTGTTTTTT. Full variable domain (missing parts from reference TRBV5-1 and TRBJ2-2): KAGVTQTPRYLIKTRGQQVTLSCSPISGHRSVSWYQQTPGQGLQFLFEYFSETQRNKGNFPGRFSGRQFSNSRSEMNVSTLELGDSALYLCASSLALAGATGELFFGEGSRLTVL.

The chain couples TRBV6-5 to TRBJ1-4; D is uncertain. Looked up from germline, CDR1 is MNHEY and CDR2 is SVGAGI. Trimming stripped 6 bases from V and 7 bases from J, with 12 bases between. The CDR3 extends over 13 amino acids. For the CDR3, the DNA is TGTGCCAGCAGCCCCGTCCGGTTTGAAAAACTGTTTTTT. It encodes CASSPVRFEKLFF.

The chain is built from TRBV7-9 and TRBJ2-5; TRBD2 aligns across 9 bases. CDR3 length: 15 residues. The germline V gene encodes CDR1 SEHNR and CDR2 FQNEAQ (reference sequence). V lost 2 bases and J lost 4; bases outside the gene matches: 5. The CDR3 region has the DNA TGTGCCAGCAGCTTAAGTAGCGGGAGTGGAGAGACCCAGTACTTC. Translation gives CASSLSSGSGETQYF.

Here the CDR3 DNA reads TGTGCCAGCAGCTTGGATAAACTAGCGGGGCAGTACTTC. Its protein product is CASSLDKLAGQYF. The chain employs TRBV5-4 and TRBJ2-7; 9 bases fit TRBD2. J gave up 9 bases and V 0 bases, and 4 bases lay outside the gene matches. CDR1 and CDR2 (germline): SGHNT, YYREEE (reference sequence). The CDR3 length is 13 residues.

The chain couples TRBV10-1 to TRBJ2-4; tentative D call: TRBD2 (5 bases). CDR1 WNHNN and CDR2 SYGVQD come from the germline V gene (reference sequence). The CDR3 is made up of 17 amino acids. Trimming pared 2 bases from V and 0 bases from J, leaving 14 bases between. The CDR3: CASSEGSSGPAKNIQYF. CDR3 nucleotides: TGCGCCAGCAGTGAGGGGTCAAGCGGTCCAGCCAAAAACATTCAGTACTTC.

The sample holds one count of this clone. This sequence joins TRBV19 and TRBJ1-2, with TRBD1 matching over 7 bases. Looked up from germline, CDR1 is LNHDA and CDR2 is SQIVND (reference sequence). Germline trimming cut 6 bases from V and 4 bases from J; bases unmatched to any gene: 8. This CDR3 is 14 amino acids long. CDR3 sequence: CASSRDRQVYGYTF. The DNA of the CDR3 is TGTGCCAGTAGCAGGGACAGACAAGTCTATGGCTACACCTTC.

The chain employs TRBV19 and TRBJ1-4; possibly TRBD1 for D (6 bases). Germline CDR1 is LNHDA and CDR2 is SQIVND (reference sequence). The CDR3 runs to 16 residues. The V end lost 9 bases, the J end lost 8 bases, and 25 bases lay between the germline ends. CDR3 DNA: TGTGCCAGCAGGGAGCGGGGGGCAGGCAGTCGAGAAAAACTGTTTTTT. Translating gives CASRERGAGSREKLFF.

The chain recombines TRBV5-4 with TRBJ2-2; 12 nucleotides line up with TRBD2. Germline V lookup: CDR1 SGHNT, CDR2 YYREEE (reference sequence). The CDR3 loop spans 16 amino acids. V lost 4 bases and J lost 2; bases outside the gene matches: 3. The CDR3 nucleotides read TGTGCCAGCAGCCAGGGACTAGCGGGCAACACCGGGGAGCTGTTTTTT. It codes for CASSQGLAGNTGELFF.

This clone appeared a single time. The chain uses TRBV5-6 and TRBJ1-2; no definite D call. Germline assignment: CDR1 SGHDT and CDR2 YYEEEE. Trimming left V 4 bases short and J 8 bases short, with 9 bases between. This CDR3 has 11 amino acids. Here the CDR3 DNA reads TGTGCCAGCAGCCGTCGAGGGGGCTACACCTTC. Translation: CASSRRGGYTF.